The rows below give T cell receptor beta chains drawn from one sample of a study of Tregs in tolerant kidney transplant recipients. This table comes from immunoSEQ multiplex PCR, and its TCRdb copy is limited to in-frame clones, with some not included. This sample has about 110,000 clones, with nearly 90% found just once. The sequenced sample was CD4+ T cells from blood, obtained before the transplant. Every receptor here comes from a human donor who received a combined kidney and bone marrow transplant. Both conserved end residues are trimmed from each CDR3.

V,J,length,CDR3
TRBV6-5,TRBJ1-1,11,ASTQTGSTEAF
TRBV5-1,TRBJ1-1,11,ASSLAGSGEAF
TRBV11-2,TRBJ2-2,15,ASSLGRGGGYTGELF
TRBV2,TRBJ2-7,10,ASRQGSEEQY
TRBV5-6,TRBJ1-5,12,ASSLLRGNQPQH
TRBV9,TRBJ2-2,12,ASSVWNSAGELF
TRBV27,TRBJ2-3,11,ASRRRVWDTQY
TRBV30,TRBJ1-5,10,AWSEGAGPQH
TRBV11-2,TRBJ2-2,12,ASSLATLTGELF
TRBV5-6,TRBJ1-2,12,ASSPVNGNYGYT
TRBV30,TRBJ2-7,13,AWSPTGQTAFEQY
TRBV4-3,TRBJ2-2,14,ASSLLRTGSTGELF
TRBV18,TRBJ2-5,16,ASSPEDLQGSYQETQY
TRBV9,TRBJ2-4,14,ASSDRDSLAKNIQY
TRBV11-3,TRBJ2-7,11,ASSSGDSYEQY
TRBV30,TRBJ2-1,13,AWTPGQGGYNEQF
TRBV11-3,TRBJ2-7,11,ASSLDMEDRPH
TRBV7-2,TRBJ2-7,11,ASSKDRGYEQY
TRBV6-1,TRBJ1-2,11,ASSESTAYGYT
TRBV7-9,TRBJ2-7,12,ASSKATDPYEQY
TRBV6-6,TRBJ2-1,13,ASNGGGAPYNEQF
TRBV6-1,TRBJ2-1,13,ASGSLSGGSNEQF
TRBV28,TRBJ2-7,10,ASTSPHGEQY
TRBV10-3,TRBJ2-5,12,AISPRTNQETQY
TRBV19,TRBJ2-1,14,ASSISRGQPYNEQF
TRBV2,TRBJ2-1,10,ASSRSYNEQF
TRBV9,TRBJ2-7,12,ASSVQASSYEQY
TRBV25-1,TRBJ2-3,14,ASSDLLSWGGDTQY
TRBV7-2,TRBJ2-7,14,ASSRIGGRVPYEQY
TRBV18,TRBJ2-1,14,ASSPPSGRAVGEQF
TRBV7-8,TRBJ2-7,14,ASSFPIAGGDYEQY
TRBV7-9,TRBJ1-1,13,ASSHDRSLNTEAF
TRBV5-1,TRBJ2-5,13,ASESGTGVQETQY
TRBV6-5,TRBJ1-1,12,ASIPRQGYTEAF
TRBV19,TRBJ2-3,13,ASSIGGGTTDTQY
TRBV5-1,TRBJ2-5,12,ASSSLGHSETQY
TRBV9,TRBJ1-2,10,ASSVGGFGYT
TRBV19,TRBJ1-4,17,ASSPLSPGTGFKGEKLF
TRBV2,TRBJ2-2,14,ASSRGVGTVGGELF
TRBV5-1,TRBJ2-1,11,ASFRTGGNEQF
TRBV9,TRBJ1-4,12,ASSATGSNEKLF
TRBV25-1,TRBJ1-1,11,ASSELSRGGAF
TRBV21-1,TRBJ2-7,13,ASINPVGEGNEQY
TRBV11-2,TRBJ2-3,14,ASSLDAGGPVYTQY
TRBV11-2,TRBJ2-2,13,ASSHPTGLTGELF
TRBV28,TRBJ1-2,12,ASNPGQANYGYT
TRBV9,TRBJ2-7,12,ASSLRQGPYEQY
TRBV6-5,TRBJ1-2,13,ASSYSRRVNYGYT